This TCR beta chain emerged from a study of early T cells in non-severe SARS-CoV-2 infection. Separate cDNA molecules each had unique molecular identifiers attached to them. TCRdb called the 5' RACE reads again in MiXCR, with one record for every CDR3 protein. Found here are about 110,000 distinct CDR3 sequences, approximately 10% of them singletons; the top ten hold approximately 8.1%. This CDR3 contains 14 residues. Germline-derived CDR1 and CDR2 are DFQATT and SNEGSKA (reference sequence). Trimming took off 0 bases at V and 3 bases at J, with 12 bases between the two ends. Sequencing was performed on whole blood. The TCR sequence derives from an adult who was a healthcare worker with PCR-confirmed SARS-CoV-2 infection or an uninfected control (not recorded which). The V and J genes are TRBV20-1 and TRBJ2-7; TRBD1 is a possible D gene (5 bases). CDR3 in DNA: TGCAGTGCTAGAGATAGGGGCAGGGTCTACGAGCAGTACTTC. Its protein is CSARDRGRVYEQYF.